This TCR beta chain was sequenced for a study of blood T cells in healthy people across ages. With respect to this clonotype: No antigen is known for it.

A J-beta primer mix and a sample-barcoded 5' primer were used in a second PCR of roughly 7 to 12 cycles. Via MiXCR, TCRdb re-called the 5' RACE reads, giving one row per CDR3 protein. The sample has 1.8 million or so distinct CDR3 sequences; 35% to 50% are singletons. Study findings and constraints: It was not known whether donors were CMV positive (a possible confounder of expanded clonotype changes). It was held that the diversity estimates obtained from one million T cells were underestimates.

Germline trimming cut 7 bases from V and 5 bases from J; bases unmatched to any gene: 4. The CDR3 is 12 amino acids. Per germline, CDR1 DFQATT and CDR2 SNEGSKA (reference sequence). Roughly 9.2 milliliters of peripheral blood were drawn from each donor into EDTA-treated tubes. The TCR was taken from a human donor in good health. Sequenced material: blood. The chain joins TRBV20-1 to TRBJ2-3; 9 nucleotides line up with TRBD2. CDR3 bases: TGCAGTGTGCGGGGGGGAGGAGATACGCAGTATTTT. It codes for CSVRGGGDTQYF.